This T cell receptor beta chain is from a study of T cell responses to AZD1222 COVID-19 vaccine. The CDR3 contains 15 residues. V dropped 5 bases and J dropped 3 bases, with 16 bases sitting between them. Germline CDR1 and CDR2: SEHNR and FQNEAQ (reference sequence). Study results and caveats: Dominant CD4 TCR responses targeted spike regions 160-218 and 743-854. Spike-specific TCR repertoires showed rising breadth and depth after two AZD1222 doses.

This clone was seen at least ten times. Its antigen is not known. The data were produced by immunoSEQ multiplex PCR, yet TCRdb's version contains in-frame clones alone and is incomplete. The sample shows 100,000 to 130,000 clones, 75% to 95% of them seen only once. The rearrangement links TRBV7-9 to TRBJ1-1, with D tentatively TRBD1 (5 bases). This sequence was found in an adult who received the AZD1222 COVID-19 vaccine. Sequences were derived from peripheral blood, sampled 28 days after the second AZD1222 dose. CDR3 nucleotides: TGTGCCAGCAGCCTGATGGGCGGGGCGGACACTGAAGCTTTCTTT. It encodes CASSLMGGADTEAFF.